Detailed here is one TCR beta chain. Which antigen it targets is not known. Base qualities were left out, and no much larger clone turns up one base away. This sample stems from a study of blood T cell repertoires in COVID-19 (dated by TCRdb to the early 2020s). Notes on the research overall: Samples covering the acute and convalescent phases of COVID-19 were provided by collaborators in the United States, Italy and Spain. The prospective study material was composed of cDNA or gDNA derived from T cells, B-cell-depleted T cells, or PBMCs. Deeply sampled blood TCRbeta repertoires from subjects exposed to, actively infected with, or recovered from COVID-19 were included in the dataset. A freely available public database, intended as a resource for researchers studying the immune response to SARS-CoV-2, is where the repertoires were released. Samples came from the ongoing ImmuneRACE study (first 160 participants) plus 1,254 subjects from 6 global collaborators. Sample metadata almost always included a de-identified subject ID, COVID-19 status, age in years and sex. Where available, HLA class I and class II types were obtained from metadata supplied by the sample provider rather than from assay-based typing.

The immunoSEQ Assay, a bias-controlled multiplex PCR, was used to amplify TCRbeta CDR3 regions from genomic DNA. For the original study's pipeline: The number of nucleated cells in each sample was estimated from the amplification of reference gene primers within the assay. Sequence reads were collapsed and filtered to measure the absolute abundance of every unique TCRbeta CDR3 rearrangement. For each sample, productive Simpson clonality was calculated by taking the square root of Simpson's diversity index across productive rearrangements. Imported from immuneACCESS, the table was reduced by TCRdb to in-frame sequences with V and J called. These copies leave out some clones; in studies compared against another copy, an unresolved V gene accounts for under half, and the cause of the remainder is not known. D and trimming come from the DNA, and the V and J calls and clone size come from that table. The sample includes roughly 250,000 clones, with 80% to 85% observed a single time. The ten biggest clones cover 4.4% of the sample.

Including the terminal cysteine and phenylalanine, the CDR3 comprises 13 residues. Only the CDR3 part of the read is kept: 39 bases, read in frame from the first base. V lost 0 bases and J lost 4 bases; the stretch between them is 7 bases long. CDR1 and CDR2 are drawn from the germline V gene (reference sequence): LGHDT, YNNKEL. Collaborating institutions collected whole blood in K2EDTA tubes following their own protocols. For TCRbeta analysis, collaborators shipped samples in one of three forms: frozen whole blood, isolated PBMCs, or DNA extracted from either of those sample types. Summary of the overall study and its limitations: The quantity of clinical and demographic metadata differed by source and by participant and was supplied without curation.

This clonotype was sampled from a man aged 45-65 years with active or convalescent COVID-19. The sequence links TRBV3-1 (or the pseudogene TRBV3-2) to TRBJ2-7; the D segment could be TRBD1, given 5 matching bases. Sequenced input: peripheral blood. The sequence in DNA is TGTGCCAGCAGCCAAGATCAGGGATACGAGCAGTACTTC. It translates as CASSQDQGYEQYF.